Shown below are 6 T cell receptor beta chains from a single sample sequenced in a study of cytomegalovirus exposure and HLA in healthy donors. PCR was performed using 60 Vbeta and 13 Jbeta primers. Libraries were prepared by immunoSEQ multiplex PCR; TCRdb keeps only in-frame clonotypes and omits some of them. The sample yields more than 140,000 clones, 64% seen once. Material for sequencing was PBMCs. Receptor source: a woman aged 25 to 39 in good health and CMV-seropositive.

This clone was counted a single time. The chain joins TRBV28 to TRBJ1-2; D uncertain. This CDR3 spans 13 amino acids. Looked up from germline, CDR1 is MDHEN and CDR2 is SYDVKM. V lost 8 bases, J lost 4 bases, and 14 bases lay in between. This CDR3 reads CASDQRSPYGYTF. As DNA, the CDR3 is TGTGCCAGCGATCAGAGGAGTCCCTATGGCTACACCTTC.

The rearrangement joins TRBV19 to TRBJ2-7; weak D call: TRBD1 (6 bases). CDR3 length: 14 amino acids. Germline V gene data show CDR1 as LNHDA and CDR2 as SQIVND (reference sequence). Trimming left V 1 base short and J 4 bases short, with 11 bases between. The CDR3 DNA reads TGTGCCAGTAGTATAGGGGCAGGGGAATACGAGCAGTACTTC. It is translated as CASSIGAGEYEQYF.

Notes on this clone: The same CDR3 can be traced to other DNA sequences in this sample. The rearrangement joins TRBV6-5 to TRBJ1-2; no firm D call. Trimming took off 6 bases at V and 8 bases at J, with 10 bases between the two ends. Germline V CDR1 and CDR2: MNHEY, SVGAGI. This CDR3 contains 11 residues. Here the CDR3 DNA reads TGTGCCAGCAGACGACAAGGCGGCTACACCTTC. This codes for CASRRQGGYTF.

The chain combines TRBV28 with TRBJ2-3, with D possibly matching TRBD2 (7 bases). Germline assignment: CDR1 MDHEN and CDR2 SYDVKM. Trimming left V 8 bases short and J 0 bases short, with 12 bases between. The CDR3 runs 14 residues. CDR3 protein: CASRGAGSTDTQYF. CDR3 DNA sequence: TGTGCCAGCCGGGGGGCGGGTAGCACAGATACGCAGTATTTT.

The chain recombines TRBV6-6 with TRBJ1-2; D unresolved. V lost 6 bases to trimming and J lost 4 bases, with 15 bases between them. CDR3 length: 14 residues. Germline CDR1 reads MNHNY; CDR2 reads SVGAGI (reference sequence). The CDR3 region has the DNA TGTGCCAGCAGCCGTCAAGAGTCTAGCTATGGCTACACCTTC. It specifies CASSRQESSYGYTF.

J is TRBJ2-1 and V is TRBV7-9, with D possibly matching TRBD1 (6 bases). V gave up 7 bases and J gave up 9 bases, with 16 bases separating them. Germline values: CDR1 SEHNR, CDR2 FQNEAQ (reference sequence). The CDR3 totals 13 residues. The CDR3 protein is CASNEQGLGEQFF. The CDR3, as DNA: TGTGCCAGCAACGAACAGGGTTTAGGTGAGCAGTTCTTC.